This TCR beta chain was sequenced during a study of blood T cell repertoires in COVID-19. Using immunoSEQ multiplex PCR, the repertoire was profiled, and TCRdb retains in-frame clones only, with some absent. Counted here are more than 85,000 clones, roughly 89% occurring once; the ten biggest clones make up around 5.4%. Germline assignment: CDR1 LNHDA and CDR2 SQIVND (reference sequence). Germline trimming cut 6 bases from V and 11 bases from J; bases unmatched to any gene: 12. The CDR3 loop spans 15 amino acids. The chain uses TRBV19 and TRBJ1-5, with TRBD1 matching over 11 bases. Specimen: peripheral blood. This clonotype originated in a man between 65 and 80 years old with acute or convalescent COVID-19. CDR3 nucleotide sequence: TGTGCCAGTAGAATTAAAGGGACAGGGGGTTTGACCCAGCATTTT. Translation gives CASRIKGTGGLTQHF.